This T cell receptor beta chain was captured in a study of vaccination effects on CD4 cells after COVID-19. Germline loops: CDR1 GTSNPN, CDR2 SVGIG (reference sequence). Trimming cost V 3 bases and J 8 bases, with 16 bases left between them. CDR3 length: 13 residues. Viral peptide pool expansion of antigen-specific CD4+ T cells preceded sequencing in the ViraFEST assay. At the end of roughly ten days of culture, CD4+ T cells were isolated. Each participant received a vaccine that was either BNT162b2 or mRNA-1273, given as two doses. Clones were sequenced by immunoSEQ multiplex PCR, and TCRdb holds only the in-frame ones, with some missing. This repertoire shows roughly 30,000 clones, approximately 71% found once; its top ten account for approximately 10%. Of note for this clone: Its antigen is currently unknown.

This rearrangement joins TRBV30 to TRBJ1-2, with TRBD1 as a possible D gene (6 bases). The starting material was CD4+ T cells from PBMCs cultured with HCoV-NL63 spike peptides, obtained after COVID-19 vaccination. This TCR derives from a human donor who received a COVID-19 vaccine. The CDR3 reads CAWRMTGQSGYTF. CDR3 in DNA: TGTGCCTGGAGAATGACAGGACAATCGGGCTACACCTTC.